These 29 T cell receptor beta chains originate from one sample sequenced in a study of cytomegalovirus exposure and HLA in healthy donors. PCR primers comprised 60 Vbeta and 13 Jbeta primers. Generated by immunoSEQ multiplex PCR, the TCRdb table keeps only in-frame clones and is missing some. The sample includes about 120,000 clones, 79% of them seen just once. The sample was PBMCs. Receptors originate from a man aged 25 to 40 in good health and CMV-seropositive.

This chain links TRBV6-1 with TRBJ1-5, with D possibly TRBD1 on 6 matching bases. The germline V and J ends were trimmed by 6 bases and 6 bases, with 12 bases remaining between them. CDR3 length equals 13 residues. Germline V gene lookup returns CDR1 MNHNS and CDR2 SASEGT. CDR3: CASRGGQGQPQHF. DNA for the CDR3: TGTGCCAGCAGGGGGGGGCAAGGTCAGCCCCAGCATTTT.

The chain employs TRBV4-2 and TRBJ2-1; 13 bases align to TRBD2. Germline CDR1 is LGHNA and CDR2 is YNFKEQ. Trimming removed 4 bases from V and 7 bases from J; junction bases left unmatched: 10. The CDR3 sequence is 17 residues long. The CDR3 DNA is TGTGCCAGCAGCCGAGGACTAGCGGGAGCCCTTTTGAATGAGCAGTTCTTC. It translates to CASSRGLAGALLNEQFF.

V is TRBV28 and J is TRBJ2-5; perhaps TRBD2 as D (6 bases). The CDR3 totals 15 residues. Germline loops: CDR1 MDHEN, CDR2 SYDVKM. The germline V and J ends were trimmed by 1 base and 6 bases, with 15 bases remaining between them. The CDR3 coding sequence is TGTGCCAGCAGTTTATCTACCGGGAGATGGAAGACCCAGTACTTC. This sequence encodes CASSLSTGRWKTQYF.

This clone came up a few times. This chain joins TRBV7-9 and TRBJ1-1; the D gene is possibly TRBD1 (6 bases). V was pared by 5 bases and J by 11 bases, with 15 bases between. This CDR3 contains 12 residues. The germline V gene has CDR1 SEHNR and CDR2 FQNEAQ (reference sequence). The CDR3 bases are TGTGCCAGCAGCGGGGGCCGGGTGGGCGCTTTCTTT. This translates into CASSGGRVGAFF.

This clone was detected only once. CDR3 DNA: TGTGCCAGTAGTCCGGGGGACCTAGGAAGGGAGACCCAGTACTTC. It codes for CASSPGDLGRETQYF. The genes are TRBV19 and TRBJ2-5; the D gene is possibly TRBD2 (6 bases). Germline V CDR1 and CDR2: LNHDA, SQIVND (reference sequence). CDR3 length: 15 amino acids. Trimming took off 5 bases at V and 5 bases at J, with 18 bases between the two ends. Based on the CDR3 plus reference TRBV19 and TRBJ2-5, the full variable domain is DGGITQSPKYLFRKEGQNVTLSCEQNLNHDAMYWYRQDPGQGLRLIYYSQIVNDFQKGDIAEGYSVSREKKESFPLTVTSAQKNPTAFYLCASSPGDLGRETQYFGPGTRLLVL.

CDR3 in DNA: TGCGCCAGCAGCCTCCGCGGAGTATCGGGAGGGGGGTCCTACAATGAGCAGTTCTTC. It specifies CASSLRGVSGGGSYNEQFF. The V and J genes are TRBV5-1 and TRBJ2-1; 8 bases match TRBD2. J lost 1 base, V lost 4 bases, and 16 bases had no gene match. CDR3 length: 19 residues. The germline gives CDR1 SGHRS, CDR2 YFSETQ.

The gene calls are TRBV11-3 and TRBJ2-1, with 7 bases identical to TRBD1. The CDR3 contains 15 residues. With V trimmed by 0 bases and J by 9 bases, 8 bases remained unmatched. Germline-derived CDR1 and CDR2 are SGHNT and YENEEA. CDR3 residues: CASSLDSDRTGEQFF. CDR3 nucleotides: TGTGCCAGCAGCTTAGATAGTGACCGGACAGGTGAGCAGTTCTTC.

V and J are TRBV6-5 and TRBJ2-7; 7 bases map to TRBD1. V trimming: 6 bases; J trimming: 4 bases; junction bases outside the gene matches: 9. The CDR3 has 14 residues. Germline-derived CDR1 and CDR2 are MNHEY and SVGAGI. Written as DNA, the CDR3 is TGTGCCAGCAGGAGGGACAGTTCGTCTTACGAGCAGTACTTC. Amino acid sequence: CASRRDSSSYEQYF.

The gene calls are TRBV28 and TRBJ2-7; 9 bases map to TRBD1. V was clipped by 4 bases and J by 5 bases; unmatched bases: 18. The germline V gene encodes CDR1 MDHEN and CDR2 SYDVKM. The CDR3 runs 18 residues. The CDR3 is CASSYPGQGLSKFHEQYF. In nucleotides, the CDR3 is TGTGCCAGCAGTTACCCGGGACAGGGATTATCCAAGTTCCACGAGCAGTACTTC.

Here the CDR3 DNA reads TGTGCCAGCAGCGGGGACAGTTACAATGAGCAGTTCTTC. It codes for CASSGDSYNEQFF. The chain uses TRBV9 and TRBJ2-1, with 7 positions matching TRBD1. The CDR3 covers 13 residues. Germline CDR1 is SGDLS and CDR2 is YYNGEE. Germline trimming cut 3 bases from V and 4 bases from J; bases unmatched to any gene: 1.

The V and J genes are TRBV30 and TRBJ1-3, with 11 nucleotides matching TRBD1. V trimming: 2 bases; J trimming: 1 base; junction bases outside the gene matches: 1. Germline V gene sequence: CDR1 GTSNPN, CDR2 SVGIG (reference sequence). This CDR3 is built from 15 residues. The DNA for the CDR3 is TGTGCCTGGAGTAGGGACAGGGGGTCTGGAAACACCATATATTTT. Residues: CAWSRDRGSGNTIYF.

J is TRBJ2-7 and V is TRBV7-2; tentatively, D is TRBD1 (6 bases). The CDR3 is 14 amino acids. Germline V gene sequence: CDR1 SGHTA, CDR2 FQGNSA. Trimming removed 5 bases at V and 0 bases at J, with 11 bases between. The CDR3 DNA sequence: TGTGCCAGCAGCGCCCGACAGGACTCCTACGAGCAGTACTTC. Protein product: CASSARQDSYEQYF.

DNA for the CDR3: TGTGCCAGCAGCCCTTTTCCTTGGAAGACAGGGGAAGGGGCTTTCTTT. Encoded protein: CASSPFPWKTGEGAFF. The chain has TRBV7-6 and TRBJ1-1; 8 nucleotides agree with TRBD1. The CDR3 extends over 16 amino acids. J gave up 11 bases and V 5 bases, and 19 bases lay outside the gene matches. The germline V gene encodes CDR1 SGHVS and CDR2 FNYEAQ.

J is TRBJ2-1 and V is TRBV9; D gene unclear. The CDR3 contains 14 residues. Between the trimmed V and J ends, which lost 4 bases and 9 bases, there was a span of 17 bases. Germline assignment: CDR1 SGDLS and CDR2 YYNGEE. CDR3 amino acids: CASSTSLDLGEQFF. Written as DNA, the CDR3 is TGTGCCAGCAGCACGAGCCTAGACCTAGGTGAGCAGTTCTTC.

This sequence joins TRBV4-3 and TRBJ2-1; the match to TRBD2 covers 9 bases. Per the germline V gene, CDR1 is LGHNA and CDR2 is YSLEER. The CDR3 is 15 amino acids. Unmatched junction bases numbered 0, after V lost 0 bases and J lost 3 bases. The CDR3 sequence: CASSQELAGYNEQFF. The CDR3 bases are TGCGCCAGCAGCCAAGAACTAGCGGGCTACAATGAGCAGTTCTTC.

The V and J genes are TRBV9 and TRBJ1-6; no definite D call. The ends were cut back, 4 bases at V and 5 bases at J, with 16 bases in the middle. The germline CDR1 and CDR2 sequences are SGDLS and YYNGEE. This CDR3 is built from 16 residues. CDR3 in DNA: TGTGCCAGCAGCAGCACAGCGGTCCGGCATAATTCACCCCTCCACTTT. Encoded protein: CASSSTAVRHNSPLHF.

V gene TRBV10-3 combines with J gene TRBJ2-3; 9 bases fit TRBD2. This CDR3 spans 16 amino acids. V shed 10 bases and J 7 bases; nucleotides not matched to a gene: 18. Germline CDR1 and CDR2: ENHRY and SYGVKD. CDR3 nucleotide sequence: TGTGCCACCGCGGCCAAGGCGGCGGGGGGGACGTATACGCAGTATTTT. It yields the protein CATAAKAAGGTYTQYF.

This clone was detected only a few times. The V and J genes are TRBV29-1 and TRBJ2-7, with D perhaps matching TRBD1 (6 bases). The V gene's germline CDR1 is SQVTM and CDR2 ANQGSEA. The CDR3 length is 13 residues. V was clipped by 5 bases and J by 5 bases, with 16 bases between them. The CDR3 DNA is TGCAGCGTTCCCAGGGGTAACCTAGACGAGCAGTACTTC. This sequence encodes CSVPRGNLDEQYF.

The chain recombines TRBV6-5 with TRBJ1-4, with D possibly matching TRBD1 (5 bases). This CDR3 has 14 residues. Germline loops: CDR1 MNHEY, CDR2 SVGAGI. The V end lost 8 bases, the J end lost 3 bases, and 13 bases lay between the germline ends. This chain's CDR3 is CASGQGSANEKLFF. The CDR3 DNA reads as TGTGCCAGCGGGCAGGGTTCGGCTAATGAAAAACTGTTTTTT.

This chain joins TRBV18 and TRBJ2-7; TRBD1 matches at 7 bases. This CDR3 has 13 residues. Germline assignment: CDR1 KGHSH and CDR2 LQKENI. Germline trimming cut 2 bases from V and 7 bases from J; bases unmatched to any gene: 5. DNA for the CDR3: TGTGCCAGCTCACCAGACAGGGTCGGAGAGCAGTACTTC. Its translation is CASSPDRVGEQYF.

The chain is built from TRBV5-1 and TRBJ2-1, with 10 bases identical to TRBD1. Trimming removed 4 bases from V and 7 bases from J; junction bases left unmatched: 8. Germline V gene sequence: CDR1 SGHRS, CDR2 YFSETQ. This CDR3 is built from 15 residues. Here the CDR3 DNA reads TGCGCCAGCAGCCCCAGACAGGGGGCTTGGAATGAGCAGTTCTTC. Its protein product is CASSPRQGAWNEQFF. Using reference TRBV5-1 and TRBJ2-1 for the parts outside the CDR3, the full variable domain is KAGVTQTPRYLIKTRGQQVTLSCSPISGHRSVSWYQQTPGQGLQFLFEYFSETQRNKGNFPGRFSGRQFSNSRSEMNVSTLELGDSALYLCASSPRQGAWNEQFFGPGTRLTVL.

This chain links TRBV7-9 with TRBJ2-7, with D maybe TRBD1 (6 bases). V lost 5 bases to trimming and J lost 3 bases, with 17 bases between them. The germline gives CDR1 SEHNR, CDR2 FQNEAQ (reference sequence). The CDR3 runs to 15 residues. The CDR3 DNA is TGTGCCAGCAGCCTCCGGGACACTTCATTCTACGAGCAGTACTTC. Its translation: CASSLRDTSFYEQYF.

To note about this clone: A read error may account for a junction end that differs from germline. The J gene is TRBJ2-1, the V gene TRBV19; 10 bases map to TRBD1. In germline, CDR1 is LNHDA, CDR2 SQIVND (reference sequence). The CDR3 contains 15 residues. The CDR3 region is CTSSPRTGGYNEQFF. In DNA form, the CDR3 reads TGTACCAGTAGTCCCCGGACAGGGGGCTACAATGAGCAGTTCTTC.

The chain has TRBV21-1 and TRBJ2-3; TRBD2, as called in the table, went unchecked against the DNA. TRBV21-1 corresponds to a pseudogene. This CDR3 has 17 amino acids. As DNA, the CDR3 is TGTGCCAGCAGCCGCAAAGAGGGACTAGGAATAACAGATACGCAGTATTTT. It specifies CASSRKEGLGITDTQYF.

V usage is TRBV4-1 and J usage is TRBJ2-4; the match to TRBD2 covers 10 bases. CDR1 is MGHRA, CDR2 YSYEKL, per germline. V shed 3 bases, J shed 3 bases, and the junction held 8 bases outside the gene matches. This CDR3 contains 17 residues. In DNA form, the CDR3 reads TGCGCCAGCAGCCAGCGGCTAGCGGGGGAAGGCAAAAACATTCAGTACTTC. Translating it yields CASSQRLAGEGKNIQYF.

The chain combines TRBV5-4 with TRBJ2-7, with D possibly being TRBD2 (6 bases). The V end lost 5 bases, the J end lost 3 bases, and 12 bases lay between the germline ends. From germline, CDR1 is SGHNT and CDR2 YYREEE (reference sequence). The CDR3 extends over 13 amino acids. The CDR3 is CASSRGNIYEQYF. The CDR3 DNA follows: TGTGCCAGCAGTCGGGGGAACATCTACGAGCAGTACTTC. Full variable domain (rest looked up from reference TRBV5-4 and TRBJ2-7): ETGVTQSPTHLIKTRGQQVTLRCSSQSGHNTVSWYQQALGQGPQFIFQYYREEENGRGNFPPRFSGLQFPNYSSELNVNALELDDSALYLCASSRGNIYEQYFGPGTRLTVT.

The chain joins TRBV29-1 to TRBJ2-7; a possible D gene is TRBD2 (5 bases). Germline loops: CDR1 SQVTM, CDR2 ANQGSEA. With 3 bases removed from V and 5 bases from J, the gap between germline ends came to 14 bases. The CDR3 is 13 residues long. In DNA, the CDR3 is TGCAGCGTTGAGGCCGAGGGTCTGAACGAGCAGTACTTC. Translating gives CSVEAEGLNEQYF.

This clone was recorded a few times. The V gene is TRBV10-3, the J gene TRBJ2-7; unclear D gene. The CDR3 spans 12 residues. V dropped 6 bases and J dropped 5 bases, with 11 bases sitting between them. Germline CDR1 ENHRY, CDR2 SYGVKD. The CDR3, as DNA: TGTGCCATCAGCGCAGTCTTCGACGAGCAGTACTTC. Translating it yields CAISAVFDEQYF.

This clone was seen a few times. V gene TRBV6-5 combines with J gene TRBJ2-2, with 7 bases lining up with TRBD1. J gave up 1 base and V 10 bases, and 6 bases lay outside the gene matches. Per the germline V gene, CDR1 is MNHEY and CDR2 is SVGAGI. CDR3 length: 14 residues. CDR3 sequence reads: CATSGTENTGELFF. The CDR3 DNA sequence: TGTGCCACATCCGGGACAGAGAACACCGGGGAGCTGTTTTTT.